These T cell receptor beta chains were read from a single sample in a study of cytomegalovirus exposure and HLA in healthy donors. TCRdb's table, derived via immunoSEQ multiplex PCR, lists solely in-frame clones and lacks some. The repertoire holds some 110,000 clones, with over 65% as singletons. The specimen was PBMCs. Receptors originate from a woman aged 50 to 60 in good health and CMV-seropositive. CDR3s include the opening cysteine and the closing phenylalanine or tryptophan. The order of the fields is CDR3 protein, CDR3 DNA, J gene, D gene, CDR3 length, clone size, V gene. The D gene is left open where the match is weak. Not every row has a clone size; where given, it reads once, few, many or a size class.

CDR3aa: CATTRRAGANVLTF
CDR3nt: TGTGCCACCACGAGGCGAGCTGGGGCCAACGTCCTGACTTTC
j_gene: TRBJ2-6
d_gene: .
len: 14
abundance: .
v_gene: TRBV19

CDR3aa: CASSLAGIAGNTIYF
CDR3nt: TGCGCCAGCAGCTTGGCGGGAATCGCCGGAAACACCATATATTTT
j_gene: TRBJ1-3
d_gene: .
len: 15
abundance: .
v_gene: TRBV5-1

CDR3aa: CASSTGQLNTGELFF
CDR3nt: TGTGCCAGTAGTACGGGACAGTTGAACACCGGGGAGCTGTTTTTT
j_gene: TRBJ2-2
d_gene: TRBD1
len: 15
abundance: .
v_gene: TRBV19

CDR3aa: CASSLSNGETQYF
CDR3nt: TGTGCCAGCAGCTTGTCTAACGGAGAGACCCAGTACTTC
j_gene: TRBJ2-5
d_gene: .
len: 13
abundance: .
v_gene: TRBV5-4

CDR3aa: CASSIQGAGRYEAFF
CDR3nt: TGTGCCAGTAGTATACAGGGGGCGGGAAGGTACGAAGCTTTCTTT
j_gene: TRBJ1-1
d_gene: TRBD1
len: 15
abundance: .
v_gene: TRBV19

CDR3aa: CASSWGQGSGNTEAFF
CDR3nt: TGTGCCAGCAGCTGGGGACAGGGGTCTGGGAACACTGAAGCTTTCTTT
j_gene: TRBJ1-1
d_gene: TRBD1
len: 16
abundance: .
v_gene: TRBV5-5

CDR3aa: CASSLAVLQETQYF
CDR3nt: TGTGCCAGCAGCTTAGCGGTACTCCAAGAGACCCAGTACTTC
j_gene: TRBJ2-5
d_gene: .
len: 14
abundance: .
v_gene: TRBV7-9

CDR3aa: CASSQGSRGRVETQYF
CDR3nt: TGCGCCAGCAGCCAAGGGAGTAGGGGGCGAGTGGAGACCCAGTACTTC
j_gene: TRBJ2-5
d_gene: TRBD1
len: 16
abundance: few
v_gene: TRBV4-3

CDR3aa: CASSLRGGELFF
CDR3nt: TGTGCCAGCAGTTTACGCGGGGGAGAGCTGTTTTTT
j_gene: TRBJ2-2
d_gene: TRBD2
len: 12
abundance: .
v_gene: TRBV27

CDR3aa: CASSPTTGGGNQPQHF
CDR3nt: TGTGCCAGCAGCCCGACGACAGGGGGCGGCAATCAGCCCCAGCATTTT
j_gene: TRBJ1-5
d_gene: TRBD1
len: 16
abundance: .
v_gene: TRBV7-2

CDR3aa: CASSIQGYGYTF
CDR3nt: TGTGCCAGTAGTATTCAGGGTTATGGCTACACCTTC
j_gene: TRBJ1-2
d_gene: .
len: 12
abundance: .
v_gene: TRBV19

CDR3aa: CASSVSGTAYGYTF
CDR3nt: TGTGCCAGCAGCGTTTCCGGGACAGCCTATGGCTACACCTTC
j_gene: TRBJ1-2
d_gene: TRBD1
len: 14
abundance: .
v_gene: TRBV9

CDR3aa: CAWLGERDYNEQFF
CDR3nt: TGTGCCTGGCTGGGGGAGCGGGACTACAATGAGCAGTTCTTC
j_gene: TRBJ2-1
d_gene: TRBD2
len: 14
abundance: few
v_gene: TRBV30

CDR3aa: CASSAKYEQYF
CDR3nt: TGTGCCAGCAGTGCTAAATACGAGCAGTACTTC
j_gene: TRBJ2-7
d_gene: .
len: 11
abundance: few
v_gene: TRBV28

CDR3aa: CASSLEWGTGEQYF
CDR3nt: TGTGCCAGCAGCTTAGAGTGGGGCACCGGGGAGCAGTACTTC
j_gene: TRBJ2-7
d_gene: .
len: 14
abundance: .
v_gene: TRBV11-3

CDR3aa: CSAIWRSEQYF
CDR3nt: TGCAGTGCTATTTGGAGATCCGAGCAGTACTTC
j_gene: TRBJ2-7
d_gene: .
len: 11
abundance: few
v_gene: TRBV20-1

CDR3aa: CASSSQGVGTEAFF
CDR3nt: TGCGCCAGCAGCTCGCAGGGGGTTGGCACTGAAGCTTTCTTT
j_gene: TRBJ1-1
d_gene: TRBD1
len: 14
abundance: .
v_gene: TRBV5-1

CDR3aa: CASSGHTGGRAEAFF
CDR3nt: TGTGCCAGCAGCGGTCACACAGGGGGTAGAGCTGAAGCTTTCTTT
j_gene: TRBJ1-1
d_gene: TRBD1
len: 15
abundance: .
v_gene: TRBV9

CDR3aa: CASRREISYNEQFF
CDR3nt: TGTGCCAGCAGACGGGAAATAAGCTACAATGAGCAGTTCTTC
j_gene: TRBJ2-1
d_gene: .
len: 14
abundance: .
v_gene: TRBV6-1

CDR3aa: CASSIDQGRKAFF
CDR3nt: TGTGCCAGTAGTATAGATCAGGGGCGAAAAGCTTTCTTT
j_gene: TRBJ1-1
d_gene: .
len: 13
abundance: .
v_gene: TRBV19

CDR3aa: CASSSPTAGNTEAFF
CDR3nt: TGTGCCAGCAGCTCCCCGACGGCGGGGAACACTGAAGCTTTCTTT
j_gene: TRBJ1-1
d_gene: .
len: 15
abundance: few
v_gene: TRBV11-2

CDR3aa: CASSPSFTTRGLDEQYF
CDR3nt: TGTGCCAGCAGCCCATCATTTACTACCAGGGGGCTCGACGAGCAGTACTTC
j_gene: TRBJ2-7
d_gene: TRBD1
len: 17
abundance: .
v_gene: TRBV5-4

CDR3aa: CASSGQVNTEAFF
CDR3nt: TGTGCCAGCAGTGGGCAGGTGAACACTGAAGCTTTCTTT
j_gene: TRBJ1-1
d_gene: .
len: 13
abundance: .
v_gene: TRBV6-1

CDR3aa: CAISEGFEGDAFF
CDR3nt: TGTGCCATCAGTGAGGGCTTTGAGGGGGACGCTTTCTTT
j_gene: TRBJ1-1
d_gene: .
len: 13
abundance: .
v_gene: TRBV10-3

CDR3aa: CAWARGGVSGYTF
CDR3nt: TGTGCCTGGGCCCGAGGAGGGGTAAGTGGCTACACCTTC
j_gene: TRBJ1-2
d_gene: .
len: 13
abundance: .
v_gene: TRBV30

CDR3aa: CASILQDTEAFF
CDR3nt: TGTGCCAGCATCCTACAGGACACTGAAGCTTTCTTT
j_gene: TRBJ1-1
d_gene: .
len: 12
abundance: few
v_gene: TRBV7-9

CDR3aa: CASSSRGNTEAFF
CDR3nt: TGTGCCAGCAGCTCCCGAGGGAACACTGAAGCTTTCTTT
j_gene: TRBJ1-1
d_gene: .
len: 13
abundance: few
v_gene: TRBV7-2

CDR3aa: CASSLTVREQYF
CDR3nt: TGTGCCAGCAGTTTAACAGTCCGCGAGCAGTACTTC
j_gene: TRBJ2-7
d_gene: .
len: 12
abundance: once
v_gene: TRBV28

CDR3aa: CASSVQGSGEQYF
CDR3nt: TGTGCCAGCAGCGTACAGGGATCGGGTGAGCAGTACTTC
j_gene: TRBJ2-7
d_gene: .
len: 13
abundance: few
v_gene: TRBV5-4

CDR3aa: CASSLEIGTDTQYF
CDR3nt: TGTGCCAGCAGCCTAGAAATAGGAACAGATACGCAGTATTTT
j_gene: TRBJ2-3
d_gene: .
len: 14
abundance: .
v_gene: TRBV5-4

CDR3aa: CASGEQGSEAFF
CDR3nt: TGTGCCAGCGGGGAACAGGGGAGTGAAGCTTTCTTT
j_gene: TRBJ1-1
d_gene: TRBD1
len: 12
abundance: .
v_gene: TRBV27

CDR3aa: CASSQSERGSNQPQHF
CDR3nt: TGCGCCAGCAGTCAATCGGAACGGGGTAGCAATCAGCCCCAGCATTTT
j_gene: TRBJ1-5
d_gene: .
len: 16
abundance: .
v_gene: TRBV23-1

CDR3aa: CASSPDSLFEQFF
CDR3nt: TGTGCCAGCAGCCCGGACTCTCTTTTTGAGCAGTTCTTC
j_gene: TRBJ2-1
d_gene: .
len: 13
abundance: few
v_gene: TRBV7-9